This TCR beta chain stems from a study of CD8+ T cells in alopecia areata. Study-level points and caveats: Scalp lesions, especially in alopecia totalis/universalis, had higher clonality than normal scalp.

CD4+ cells obtained from roughly 5 patients were subjected to sorting into CD25+CD127- cells. Sorting from PBMCs produced CD4+ and CD8+ T cells. The ends lost 10 bases at V and 4 bases at J; junction bases unmatched: 15. The CDR3 length is 16 residues. CDR1 and CDR2 (germline): MNHEY, SMNVEV (reference sequence). On this clone itself: The antigen is not known.

Sequencing templates came from extracted RNA that was reverse transcribed into cDNA. TCRdb keeps only in-frame clones here, not all; method: immunoSEQ multiplex PCR. The sample lists around 14,000 clones; 45% to 65% were seen once. The sequence came from a human donor with alopecia areata. The chain is built from TRBV27 and TRBJ2-5; 10 bases are shared with TRBD2. The source material was CD4+ Tregs sorted from blood. In nucleotides, the CDR3 is TGTGCCACCGTATTTAGCCTAGCGGGAGTGGGAGAGACCCAGTACTTC. Its protein product is CATVFSLAGVGETQYF.